These 22 T cell receptor beta chains share one sample of origin, sequenced in a study of cytomegalovirus exposure and HLA in healthy donors. Both 60 Vbeta primers and 13 Jbeta primers went into the PCR. Generated by immunoSEQ multiplex PCR, the TCRdb table keeps only in-frame clones and is missing some. The sample carries about 120,000 clones, roughly 80% recorded once. The sample taken for sequencing was PBMCs. The receptors were sampled from a female donor in good health and CMV-seronegative.

The rearrangement uses TRBV27 and TRBJ1-2; 8 positions match TRBD1. Germline CDR1 is MNHEY and CDR2 is SMNVEV (reference sequence). The ends lost 6 bases at V and 10 bases at J; junction bases unmatched: 7. The CDR3 is made up of 12 amino acids. DNA for the CDR3: TGTGCCAGCAGACCCGGACAGGGCTCCTACACCTTC. Protein product: CASRPGQGSYTF.

V usage is TRBV6-5 and J usage is TRBJ2-7, with D perhaps matching TRBD1 (6 bases). CDR3 length: 15 residues. V lost 2 bases and J 2 bases, leaving 13 bases between the germline ends. Per germline, CDR1 MNHEY and CDR2 SVGAGI. The CDR3 protein is CASSYETGHPYEQYF. CDR3 DNA: TGTGCCAGCAGTTACGAGACAGGCCACCCCTACGAGCAGTACTTC.

This rearrangement joins TRBV6-5 to TRBJ1-5; 8 positions match TRBD1. The CDR3 totals 15 residues. The germline V gene has CDR1 MNHEY and CDR2 SVGAGI. J gave up 1 base and V 4 bases, and 3 bases lay outside the gene matches. The CDR3 protein is CASSSQGASNQPQHF. DNA of the CDR3: TGTGCCAGCAGTTCCCAGGGGGCGAGCAATCAGCCCCAGCATTTT.

In its sample, this clone was seen a few times. The chain links TRBV6-6 to TRBJ2-7; 7 bases line up with TRBD2. The CDR3 length is 12 residues. Germline-derived CDR1 and CDR2 are MNHNY and SVGAGI (reference sequence). The junction had 2 bases not matched to a gene; V was cut back by 8 bases and J by 1 base. The CDR3 sequence: CASGGESYEQYF. The CDR3 nucleotides read TGTGCCAGCGGGGGGGAATCCTACGAGCAGTACTTC.

The chain has TRBV10-2 and TRBJ1-6; D gene ambiguous. Trimming shortened V by 6 bases and J by 0 bases, and 6 bases separated the two germline ends. Germline V lookup: CDR1 WSHSY, CDR2 SAAADI. The CDR3 has 14 amino acids. CDR3 nucleotide sequence: TGCGCCAGCAGGGCTAGCTCCTATAATTCACCCCTCCACTTT. Its protein is CASRASSYNSPLHF.

J is TRBJ1-1 and V is TRBV5-4; tentatively, D is TRBD1 (6 bases). There are 13 residues in the CDR3. V shed 4 bases and J shed 10 bases, with 17 bases lying between them. Germline loops: CDR1 SGHNT, CDR2 YYREEE (reference sequence). The CDR3 region is CASSPGEGVRAFF. The CDR3 coding sequence is TGTGCCAGCAGCCCCGGGGAGGGGGTCCGAGCTTTCTTT.

This clone was seen a handful of times. The V call is TRBV5-6, the J call TRBJ1-6; 7 bases map to TRBD1. The V and J ends lost 2 bases and 12 bases, in that order; junction bases with no gene match: 14. The CDR3 has 16 residues. CDR1 and CDR2 from the germline V gene are SGHDT and YYEEEE. The CDR3 is CASSFRDSGPTLPLHF. Here the CDR3 DNA reads TGTGCCAGCAGCTTTAGGGACAGTGGGCCGACTCTACCCCTCCACTTT.

CDR3 sequence (DNA): TGTGCCAGCAGCCCCGAAGGGTCAGGGCTCTATGGCTACACCTTC. Protein sequence: CASSPEGSGLYGYTF. The chain combines TRBV11-2 with TRBJ1-2; D is possibly TRBD1 (5 bases). Looked up from germline, CDR1 is SGHAT and CDR2 is FQNNGV. This CDR3 contains 15 residues. Between the trimmed V and J ends, which lost 5 bases and 4 bases, there was a span of 17 bases.

The rearrangement uses TRBV7-3 and TRBJ2-4; 8 bases fit TRBD1. Germline V lookup: CDR1 SGHTA, CDR2 FQGTGA. The junction had 5 bases not matched to a gene; V was cut back by 5 bases and J by 8 bases. The CDR3 is 13 residues long. DNA of the CDR3: TGTGCCAGCAGCAAGGACAGGGTGGACATTCAGTACTTC. It translates to CASSKDRVDIQYF.

Only a few counts were recorded for this clone. The chain has TRBV4-1 and TRBJ1-4; D gene uncertain. The germline V and J ends were trimmed by 1 base and 4 bases, with 16 bases remaining between them. Per germline, CDR1 MGHRA and CDR2 YSYEKL. This CDR3 has 17 amino acids. This chain's CDR3 is CASSQGGVLGRNEKLFF. In DNA form, the CDR3 reads TGCGCCAGCAGCCAAGGGGGAGTCCTTGGCCGTAATGAAAAACTGTTTTTT.

V usage is TRBV7-2 and J usage is TRBJ2-4; TRBD1 agrees at 10 bases. CDR1 is SGHTA and CDR2 is FQGNSA in the germline V gene. The CDR3 extends over 16 amino acids. V was clipped by 1 base and J by 8 bases; unmatched bases: 8. The CDR3 spells CASSLGGTGVKDIQYF. The CDR3 DNA reads TGTGCCAGCAGCTTAGGGGGGACAGGGGTGAAAGACATTCAGTACTTC.

This sequence joins TRBV4-3 and TRBJ2-7; possible D gene TRBD2, 6 bases. V was clipped by 0 bases and J by 2 bases, with 20 bases between them. This CDR3 spans 18 amino acids. From germline, CDR1 is LGHNA and CDR2 YSLEER. CDR3 sequence: CASSQDYGGAYPPYEQYF. CDR3 bases: TGCGCCAGCAGCCAAGATTATGGCGGGGCCTACCCACCCTACGAGCAGTACTTC.

This clone was seen a few times. The CDR3 DNA is TGTGCCAGTAGTATCCTTCGTACAGCTGTGAACACTGAAGCTTTCTTT. Residues: CASSILRTAVNTEAFF. The chain carries TRBV19 and TRBJ1-1; D gene ambiguous. This CDR3 is 16 amino acids long. Trimming removed 3 bases at V and 0 bases at J, with 14 bases between. Germline CDR1 LNHDA, CDR2 SQIVND (reference sequence).

V usage is TRBV2 and J usage is TRBJ2-7; 10 bases agree with TRBD1. J lost 3 bases, V lost 3 bases, and 5 bases had no gene match. There are 15 residues in the CDR3. Germline lookup yields CDR1 SNHLY and CDR2 FYNNEI. The CDR3 coding sequence is TGTGCCAGCAGTGACAGCGGGACAGGGGTCTACGAGCAGTACTTC. It yields the protein CASSDSGTGVYEQYF.

The chain recombines TRBV5-5 with TRBJ1-1; 7 bases are shared with TRBD1. This CDR3 is 14 amino acids long. The V gene end was trimmed by 4 bases and the J gene end by 3 bases; junction bases not matched to a gene: 6. In germline, CDR1 is SGHKS, CDR2 YYEKEE (reference sequence). This chain's CDR3 is CASSIRQGDTEAFF. The CDR3 coding sequence is TGTGCCAGCAGCATAAGACAGGGAGACACTGAAGCTTTCTTT.

V and J are TRBV5-4 and TRBJ2-5, with 9 positions matching TRBD2. The V gene's germline CDR1 is SGHNT and CDR2 YYREEE (reference sequence). The CDR3 consists of 16 residues. V shed 4 bases and J 4 bases; nucleotides not matched to a gene: 11. The CDR3 protein is CASSQGLALNSETQYF. The CDR3 DNA reads TGTGCCAGCAGCCAAGGACTAGCGTTGAATTCAGAGACCCAGTACTTC.

This sequence joins TRBV2 and TRBJ1-4, with 9 bases aligning to TRBD1. V trimming: 11 bases; J trimming: 8 bases; junction bases outside the gene matches: 6. Per the germline V gene, CDR1 is SNHLY and CDR2 is FYNNEI. The CDR3 is 12 amino acids. This CDR3 is CASGTGNEKLFF. For the CDR3, the DNA is TGTGCCTCCGGGACAGGGAACGAAAAACTGTTTTTT.

The chain combines TRBV5-5 with TRBJ2-1; 8 positions match TRBD2. The CDR3 covers 15 residues. V trimming: 4 bases; J trimming: 0 bases; junction bases outside the gene matches: 3. Per the germline V gene, CDR1 is SGHKS and CDR2 is YYEKEE (reference sequence). The CDR3 DNA reads TGTGCCAGCAGCCCGGGGGGGAGCTCCTACAATGAGCAGTTCTTC. Residues: CASSPGGSSYNEQFF.

This chain joins TRBV5-6 and TRBJ1-2; D might be TRBD1 (6 bases). The CDR3 has 13 amino acids. Trimming removed 3 bases at V and 6 bases at J, with 12 bases between. The germline V gene has CDR1 SGHDT and CDR2 YYEEEE. The CDR3 region is CASSSLQGNGYTF. The CDR3 DNA sequence: TGTGCCAGCAGCTCACTACAGGGAAATGGCTACACCTTC.

The V call is TRBV19, the J call TRBJ1-1; TRBD1 might be the D (6 bases). V shed 8 bases and J shed 1 base, with 14 bases lying between them. This CDR3 has 14 amino acids. Germline V gene sequence: CDR1 LNHDA, CDR2 SQIVND (reference sequence). The DNA of the CDR3 is TGTGCCAGTTTCCAGGGGAGCCCGAACACTGAAGCTTTCTTT. The encoded protein is CASFQGSPNTEAFF.

The V gene is TRBV7-2, the J gene TRBJ1-2, with TRBD1 matching over 10 bases. The CDR3 runs to 16 residues. V shed 2 bases and J 8 bases; nucleotides not matched to a gene: 11. Looked up from germline, CDR1 is SGHTA and CDR2 is FQGNSA. This chain's CDR3 is CASSLITTGTGVGYTF. For the CDR3, the DNA is TGTGCCAGCAGCTTAATCACTACCGGGACAGGGGTCGGCTACACCTTC. The complete variable domain, with remaining parts taken from reference TRBV7-2 and TRBJ1-2, reads GAGVSQSPSNKVTEKGKDVELRCDPISGHTALYWYRQSLGQGLEFLIYFQGNSAPDKSGLPSDRFSAERTGGSVSTLTIQRTQQEDSAVYLCASSLITTGTGVGYTFGSGTRLTVV.

This clone was seen a few times. The chain uses TRBV4-3 and TRBJ1-1; TRBD1 matches at 9 bases. With 2 bases clipped from V and 9 bases from J, the junction kept 10 bases outside the gene matches. CDR3 length: 15 amino acids. Germline loops: CDR1 LGHNA, CDR2 YSLEER. CDR3 sequence reads: CASSQLGQGNEQAFF. CDR3 DNA: TGCGCCAGCAGCCAACTGGGACAGGGAAACGAACAAGCTTTCTTT.